This T cell receptor beta chain came from a study of T cell repertoires in cytomegalovirus infection. Study at large: HLA-C-restricted CMV epitopes, recently identified, and well-studied HLA-B-restricted ones were used by the study. Matching HLA type, along with CMV infection, was indicated by public TCR beta signatures. Study-wide findings and caveats: Across the ex vivo response, the dominant clonotypes were HLA-C-restricted CMV-specific TCR beta clonotypes. CMV carriers with the relevant HLA were identified by cumulative public TCR beta family frequency.

On this clonotype itself: The antigen remains undetermined.

This CDR3 is 14 amino acids long. Germline V gene lookup returns CDR1 SGHDN and CDR2 FVKESK. The V segment lost 1 base and the J segment 7 bases; nucleotides outside the gene matches: 2. TCRdb reprocessed the reads with MiXCR, giving one entry per CDR3 protein. The sample yields a few hundred thousand distinct CDR3 sequences, just under 35% seen once. The sequencing here drew on cultured PBMCs, taken from culture after CMV antigen stimulation. The rearrangement uses TRBV14 and TRBJ2-3; 10 bases map to TRBD2. This clonotype originated in a human donor in good health (CMV status not recorded). Some clones in this sample may be carry-over from other donors' samples. The CDR3 sequence is CASSQASGSHTQYF. Written as DNA, the CDR3 is TGTGCCAGCAGCCAAGCTAGCGGGAGTCATACGCAGTATTTT. Full variable domain (missing parts from reference TRBV14 and TRBJ2-3): EAGVTQFPSHSVIEKGQTVTLRCDPISGHDNLYWYRRVMGKEIKFLLHFVKESKQDESGMPNNRFLAERTGGTYSTLKVQPAELEDSGVYFCASSQASGSHTQYFGPGTRLTVL.